Sequencing of this T cell receptor beta chain was carried out in a study of PD-1 blockade in classical Hodgkin lymphoma. General study findings and limits: The baseline diversity of complete responders showed similarity to that of newly diagnosed patients. Sources of repertoire differences remain undefined, possibly disease activity or prior therapy.

This CDR3 has 14 residues. V was pared by 6 bases and J by 10 bases, with 11 bases of the junction left unmatched. Germline CDR1 and CDR2: LNHDA and SQIVND (reference sequence). On this clone itself: The antigen remains unidentified.

Clones were sequenced by immunoSEQ multiplex PCR, and TCRdb holds only the in-frame ones, with some missing. The sample consists of roughly 100,000 clones, roughly 87% of them appearing once. Specified time point: cycle 4 day 1 (C4D1), after 6 weeks of nivolumab. Every patient had relapsed following autologous stem cell transplantation, and cohorts differed in brentuximab vedotin exposure. Responses achieved at best were complete response, partial response or progressive disease. This specimen consisted of peripheral blood mononuclear cells (PBMCs), obtained before the fourth cycle of nivolumab. The sequence was collected from a human donor with classical Hodgkin lymphoma. The V gene is TRBV19, the J gene TRBJ2-2, with 7 bases fitting TRBD1. CDR3 protein: CASRITGASEELFF. The DNA for the CDR3 is TGTGCCAGTAGGATAACAGGGGCGTCGGAGGAGCTGTTTTTT. Based on the CDR3 plus reference TRBV19 and TRBJ2-2, the full variable domain is DGGITQSPKYLFRKEGQNVTLSCEQNLNHDAMYWYRQDPGQGLRLIYYSQIVNDFQKGDIAEGYSVSREKKESFPLTVTSAQKNPTAFYLCASRITGASEELFFGEGSRLTVL.